The present T cell receptor beta chain was sequenced within a study of blood T cell dynamics during melanoma immunotherapy. This clone was detected only a few times. The antigen is unknown. The assay received all extracted DNA from sorted CD8+ subsets. Using immunoSEQ multiplex PCR, the repertoire was profiled, and TCRdb retains in-frame clones only, with some absent. The sample records 800 to 1,000 clones, about three quarters being singletons. The study's findings and limits: Immune-effector CD8+ cells best matched cell-free DNA CDR3 sequences and were most clonal. Clones driving repertoire changes may be melanoma-specific or general immune activation.

Trimming cost V 4 bases and J 3 bases; bases outside gene matches: 17. This CDR3 spans 18 amino acids. Germline V CDR1 and CDR2: SGHDT, YYEEEE. Time point here: week 3, after first cycle of checkpoint inhibitor. The CD3+ CD4- CD8+ CD45RA- CD45RO-high CD27- CCR7- memory phenotype defined TIE cells. No patient had earlier systemic cancer treatment, concurrent immunosuppressants, or another active cancer. This receptor was taken from a human donor with melanoma. V gene TRBV5-6 combines with J gene TRBJ2-7, with 9 bases fitting TRBD2. The sample consisted of CD8+ T cells from blood, taken from a patient treated with checkpoint blockade. The CDR3 DNA follows: TGTGCCAGCAGCCTTATATTAACGGCTAGCGGGAATAGCTACGAGCAGTACTTC. This sequence encodes CASSLILTASGNSYEQYF.